Presented here are 20 T cell receptor beta chains from one specimen sequenced in a study of blood T cell repertoires in COVID-19. Profiled with immunoSEQ multiplex PCR; TCRdb holds only in-frame clones, not every one. Seen here are over 120,000 clones, 75% to 90% observed once, and the top ten hold approximately 45%. Material: peripheral blood. These receptors all come from a human donor in a cohort sampled during active COVID-19.

The J gene is TRBJ1-5, the V gene TRBV7-2; TRBD1 matches 9 bases. Germline CDR1 reads SGHTA; CDR2 reads FQGNSA. CDR3 length: 13 residues. V lost 4 bases and J lost 5; bases outside the gene matches: 0. In DNA, the CDR3 is TGTGCCAGCAGCTGGGACAGGGATCAGCCCCAGCATTTT. This sequence encodes CASSWDRDQPQHF. The full variable domain, rest sourced from reference TRBV7-2 and TRBJ1-5, is GAGVSQSPSNKVTEKGKDVELRCDPISGHTALYWYRQSLGQGLEFLIYFQGNSAPDKSGLPSDRFSAERTGGSVSTLTIQRTQQEDSAVYLCASSWDRDQPQHFGDGTRLSIL.

Concerning this clone: Other DNA variants within this sample encode the same CDR3. The V call is TRBV27, the J call TRBJ1-6; D remains ambiguous. This CDR3 region has 13 residues. The germline gives CDR1 MNHEY, CDR2 SMNVEV (reference sequence). With 6 bases removed from V and 0 bases from J, the gap between germline ends came to 3 bases. CDR3 sequence (DNA): TGTGCCAGCAGGAGCTCCTATAATTCACCCCTCCACTTT. This encodes CASRSSYNSPLHF.

The chain uses TRBV19 and TRBJ2-4; 10 nucleotides match TRBD2. Unmatched junction bases numbered 3, after V lost 1 base and J lost 0 bases. The CDR3 is 17 amino acids. Per the germline V gene, CDR1 is LNHDA and CDR2 is SQIVND (reference sequence). The CDR3 DNA is TGTGCCAGTAGTATAGTCCCTAGCGGGGGAGCCAAAAACATTCAGTACTTC. Translation gives CASSIVPSGGAKNIQYF.

The rearrangement joins TRBV5-8 to TRBJ2-5, with 9 bases fitting TRBD1. The CDR3 extends over 16 amino acids. With V trimmed by 4 bases and J by 5 bases, 12 bases remained unmatched. The germline V gene encodes CDR1 SGHTS and CDR2 YDEGEE. This CDR3 is CASSPGTGILEETQYF. Written as DNA, the CDR3 is TGTGCCAGCAGCCCCGGGACAGGGATTTTAGAGGAGACCCAGTACTTC.

The chain joins TRBV6-5 to TRBJ2-7; 7 positions match TRBD2. The CDR3 is 14 residues long. Germline V CDR1 and CDR2: MNHEY, SVGAGI. The junction had 11 bases not matched to a gene; V was cut back by 7 bases and J by 5 bases. This chain's CDR3 is CASTPREGSHEQYV. The CDR3 DNA follows: TGTGCCAGCACCCCCAGGGAGGGTAGTCACGAGCAGTACGTC.

The chain combines TRBV4-1 with TRBJ1-6, with D possibly TRBD1 on 6 matching bases. The ends were cut back, 1 base at V and 6 bases at J, with 10 bases in the middle. This CDR3 spans 15 amino acids. The V gene's germline CDR1 is MGHRA and CDR2 YSYEKL. The CDR3 loop reads CASSQGRQANSPLHF. As DNA, the CDR3 is TGCGCCAGCAGCCAAGGTCGACAGGCTAATTCACCCCTCCACTTT.

This chain connects TRBV5-6 to TRBJ2-7; D might be TRBD1 (5 bases). V was shortened by 0 bases and J by 5 bases, with 15 bases between the two germline ends. This CDR3 spans 15 amino acids. CDR1 is SGHDT, CDR2 YYEEEE, per germline. Written as DNA, the CDR3 is TGTGCCAGCAGCTTGGGGCAGGGATTTGACCACGAGCAGTACGTC. Translated, it gives CASSLGQGFDHEQYV.

V gene TRBV11-1 combines with J gene TRBJ1-1; D possibly corresponds to TRBD1 (5 bases). The CDR3 is made up of 15 amino acids. Trimming stripped 3 bases from V and 1 base from J, with 12 bases between. Germline assignment: CDR1 SGHAT and CDR2 FQDESV (reference sequence). Here the CDR3 DNA reads TGTGCCAGCAGCTTGGGGGGTAGGGGGAACACTGAAGCTTTCTTT. Translation: CASSLGGRGNTEAFF.

The chain uses TRBV6-4 and TRBJ2-1, with TRBD1 matching over 8 bases. Germline V gene sequence: CDR1 MRHNA, CDR2 SNTAGT. V trimming: 10 bases; J trimming: 9 bases; junction bases outside the gene matches: 11. CDR3 length: 13 amino acids. The chain's CDR3 is CATRDRGGFEQFF. The CDR3 coding sequence is TGTGCCACGCGAGACAGGGGCGGATTTGAGCAGTTCTTC.

The chain couples TRBV9 to TRBJ2-7; possible D gene TRBD2, 6 bases. The CDR3 totals 13 residues. CDR1 and CDR2 from the germline V gene are SGDLS and YYNGEE. The V gene lost 3 bases and the J gene lost 6 bases, with 13 bases spanning the gap. The DNA for the CDR3 is TGTGCCAGCAGCGCCCGCCCCGGGGGCGAGCAGTACTTC. Protein product: CASSARPGGEQYF.

The chain is built from TRBV28 and TRBJ1-4, with 8 bases matching TRBD1. Germline V gene sequence: CDR1 MDHEN, CDR2 SYDVKM. This CDR3 has 15 amino acids. The trim removed 5 bases at V and 8 bases at J, leaving 10 bases unmatched. CDR3 bases: TGTGCCAGCAGTCCCTGGACAGGGAGGAGGGAAAAACTGTTTTTT. Translating gives CASSPWTGRREKLFF.

The J gene is TRBJ2-2, the V gene TRBV3-1 (or the pseudogene TRBV3-2), with 9 bases fitting TRBD1. The germline gives CDR1 LGHDT, CDR2 YNNKEL (reference sequence). The ends lost 4 bases at V and 0 bases at J; junction bases unmatched: 15. The CDR3 spans 20 residues. The CDR3 sequence is CASSRAVGQGVVTNTGELFF. The CDR3 bases are TGTGCCAGCAGCCGAGCCGTGGGACAGGGTGTTGTTACGAACACCGGGGAGCTGTTTTTT.

CDR3 loop: CASSLTGTGHWGYTF. The CDR3 DNA follows: TGTGCCAGCAGCCTTACGGGGACAGGCCACTGGGGCTACACCTTC. The chain has TRBV13 and TRBJ1-2; TRBD1 matches 8 bases. Germline CDR1 and CDR2: PRHDT and FYEKMQ (reference sequence). The CDR3 totals 15 residues. V lost 5 bases and J lost 8; bases outside the gene matches: 13.

The table lists this clone with a few counts. The genes are TRBV5-4 and TRBJ1-2; 9 nucleotides match TRBD1. Trimming at V came to 3 bases and at J to 8 bases, leaving 5 bases not matched to a gene. The CDR3 is 13 residues long. Germline CDR1 SGHNT, CDR2 YYREEE (reference sequence). The CDR3 region is CASSSGQGGGYTF. The CDR3 bases are TGTGCCAGCAGCTCGGGACAGGGCGGGGGCTACACCTTC.

V and J are TRBV19 and TRBJ1-2, with 7 positions matching TRBD1. The CDR3 totals 14 residues. The ends lost 6 bases at V and 1 base at J; junction bases unmatched: 5. Germline V gene sequence: CDR1 LNHDA, CDR2 SQIVND (reference sequence). CDR3 loop: CASRDRRDNYGYTF. CDR3 DNA sequence: TGTGCCAGTAGGGACAGGAGGGATAACTATGGCTACACCTTC.

In this sample, this clone turned up a few times. The V and J genes are TRBV6-2 or TRBV6-3 and TRBJ1-2, with TRBD1 matching 7 bases. The CDR3 contains 16 residues. CDR1 and CDR2 from the germline V gene are MNHEY and SVGEGT. V lost 6 bases to trimming and J lost 4 bases; unmatched junction nucleotides: 14. The CDR3 loop reads CASSSRTYRGGYGYTF. DNA for the CDR3: TGTGCCAGCAGCTCACGCACATACAGGGGAGGCTATGGCTACACCTTC.

V usage is TRBV9 and J usage is TRBJ1-2, with a weak D call TRBD1 (6 bases). V lost 3 bases to trimming and J lost 2 bases, with 17 bases between them. The CDR3 runs to 16 residues. Germline V gene data show CDR1 as SGDLS and CDR2 as YYNGEE. The CDR3 nucleotides are TGTGCCAGCAGCGCAAGGGCAGGGGCTTCCAACTATGGCTACACCTTC. Translated, it gives CASSARAGASNYGYTF.

The J gene is TRBJ2-1, the V gene TRBV2, with 7 bases matching TRBD2. CDR1 and CDR2 (germline): SNHLY, FYNNEI. The CDR3 has 16 amino acids. Trimming took 7 bases from V and 1 from J; bases not matched to a gene: 10. This CDR3 is CASIDFLAESYNEQFF. The CDR3 DNA reads TGTGCCAGCATAGATTTTCTAGCGGAATCCTACAATGAGCAGTTCTTC.

The CDR3 nucleotides read TGTGCCAGCAGTGTGGAAGACCAGGGGGAAAAACTGTTTTTT. It codes for CASSVEDQGEKLFF. V usage is TRBV2 and J usage is TRBJ1-4; D is perhaps TRBD1 (6 bases). This CDR3 is built from 14 residues. CDR1 and CDR2 from the germline V gene are SNHLY and FYNNEI. Trimming removed 4 bases from V and 8 bases from J, with 14 bases in between. Looking up the rest from reference TRBV2 and TRBJ1-4 gives the full variable domain: EPEVTQTPSHQVTQMGQEVILRCVPISNHLYFYWYRQILGQKVEFLVSFYNNEISEKSEIFDDQFSVERPDGSNFTLKIRSTKLEDSAMYFCASSVEDQGEKLFFGSGTQLSVL.

The chain uses TRBV5-1 and TRBJ1-2; no firm D call. V was shortened by 3 bases and J by 3 bases, with 9 bases between the two germline ends. The CDR3 consists of 13 residues. From germline, CDR1 is SGHRS and CDR2 YFSETQ. As DNA, the CDR3 is TGCGCCAGCAGCTCTAACCGGGACTATGGCTACACCTTC. Its translation: CASSSNRDYGYTF. Drawing the rest from reference TRBV5-1 and TRBJ1-2, the complete variable domain is KAGVTQTPRYLIKTRGQQVTLSCSPISGHRSVSWYQQTPGQGLQFLFEYFSETQRNKGNFPGRFSGRQFSNSRSEMNVSTLELGDSALYLCASSSNRDYGYTFGSGTRLTVV.